A selection of T cell receptor beta chains follows, all from one sample in a study of blood T cell repertoires in COVID-19. Using immunoSEQ multiplex PCR, the repertoire was profiled, and TCRdb retains in-frame clones only, with some absent. The sample holds 200,000 to 250,000 clones; almost 90% are singletons and the top ten take 2.5% to 3%. Sequencing input: peripheral blood. These receptors all stem from a woman in her sixties or seventies with acute or convalescent COVID-19. Both conserved end residues are part of each CDR3. A D gene is named only where the DNA matches it firmly. Clone size, where shown, is once, few, many, or a class for clones that have expanded.

>NA|TRBD1|TRBJ1-4|TRBV14
CASSRSRDRGVNEKLFF
TGTGCCAGCAGCCGGTCCCGGGACAGGGGCGTAAATGAAAAACTGTTTTTT
>NA|NA|TRBJ2-3|TRBV6-5
CAILIGGPPDTQYF
TGTGCCATACTCATCGGGGGGCCCCCAGATACGCAGTATTTT
>NA|TRBD2|TRBJ2-7|TRBV10-3
CAISPSGYSYEQYF
TGTGCCATCAGTCCTAGCGGGTACTCCTACGAGCAGTACTTC
>few|TRBD1|TRBJ1-2|TRBV4-1
CASSQDKGAGYTF
TGCGCCAGCAGCCAAGATAAGGGGGCTGGCTACACCTTC
>few|TRBD1|TRBJ1-6|TRBV19
CASSIDRGDSPLHF
TGTGCCAGTAGTATCGACAGGGGTGATTCACCCCTCCACTTT
>once|NA|TRBJ2-3|TRBV7-6
CASSLWTVSTDTQYF
TGTGCCAGCAGCCTCTGGACAGTCAGCACAGATACGCAGTATTTT
>NA|TRBD1|TRBJ1-1|TRBV3-1/TRBV3-2
CASSPWDSKNTEAFF
TGTGCCAGCAGTCCCTGGGACAGCAAGAACACTGAAGCTTTCTTT
>NA|NA|TRBJ2-7|TRBV11-3
CASSLRARGAEQYF
TGTGCCAGCAGCTTGCGGGCCAGGGGCGCCGAGCAGTACTTC
>NA|TRBD1|TRBJ2-1|TRBV6-5
CASTQDRGVYNEQFF
TGTGCCAGCACCCAGGACAGGGGGGTTTACAATGAGCAGTTCTTC
>NA|NA|TRBJ1-3|TRBV19
CASSPPGGPGNTIYF
TGTGCCAGTAGTCCTCCGGGGGGCCCGGGAAACACCATATATTTT
>NA|NA|TRBJ1-5|TRBV7-2
CAIGRRGGNQPQHF
TGTGCCATAGGGCGGCGGGGAGGCAATCAGCCCCAGCATTTT
>NA|TRBD1|TRBJ1-2|TRBV7-9
CASSEMTGGVHYGYTF
TGTGCCAGCAGCGAGATGACAGGGGGTGTTCACTATGGCTACACCTTC
>NA|TRBD1|TRBJ1-1|TRBV28
CASSSYRGRGTEAFF
TGTGCCAGCAGTTCCTACAGGGGGCGCGGCACTGAAGCTTTCTTT
>NA|TRBD1|TRBJ1-5|TRBV27
CASSLARDRGLLSNQPQHF
TGTGCCAGCAGTTTGGCCCGGGACAGGGGCCTCCTTAGCAATCAGCCCCAGCATTTT
>NA|TRBD1|TRBJ2-2|TRBV9
CASSVRQDRVNTGELFF
TGTGCCAGCAGCGTACGGCAGGACAGGGTAAACACCGGGGAGCTGTTTTTT
>NA|TRBD1|TRBJ1-5|TRBV2
CASNGDRGGNQPQHF
TGTGCCAGCAACGGGGACAGGGGCGGCAATCAGCCCCAGCATTTT
>NA|NA|TRBJ1-1|TRBV19
CASCWAGRTEAFF
TGTGCCAGTTGTTGGGCAGGGCGGACTGAAGCTTTCTTT
>NA|NA|TRBJ1-2|TRBV6-1
CASSERGFLGYTF
TGTGCCAGCAGTGAAAGGGGATTTTTGGGCTACACCTTC
>NA|TRBD1|TRBJ1-1|TRBV19
CASSRDRGANTEAFF
TGTGCCAGCAGCCGGGACAGGGGGGCGAACACTGAAGCTTTCTTT
>NA|TRBD2|TRBJ2-7|TRBV7-8
CASSSHLTSARSSYEQYF
TGTGCCAGCAGCTCTCATCTGACTAGCGCTAGAAGCTCCTACGAGCAGTACTTC
>once|NA|TRBJ2-5|TRBV5-1
CASEGGRSRSETQYF
TGCGCCAGCGAAGGAGGGAGGTCAAGATCAGAGACCCAGTACTTC
>NA|NA|TRBJ1-6|TRBV28
CASSPSDRIYNSPLHF
TGTGCCAGCAGCCCCTCGGACAGAATCTATAATTCACCCCTCCACTTT
>few|TRBD1|TRBJ1-1|TRBV2
CASSNRGQNTEAFF
TGTGCCAGCAGTAACAGGGGGCAGAACACTGAAGCTTTCTTT
>few|NA|TRBJ1-4|TRBV5-1
CASSLIPGSNEKLFF
TGCGCCAGCAGCTTGATCCCAGGTAGTAATGAAAAACTGTTTTTT
>NA|TRBD2|TRBJ2-7|TRBV6-2/TRBV6-3
CASSTSGRGEQYF
TGTGCCAGCAGCACTAGCGGGAGAGGCGAGCAGTACTTC
>NA|TRBD2|TRBJ2-1|TRBV5-1
CASSLPAGEIDEQFF
TGCGCCAGCAGCTTGCCGGCGGGAGAGATCGATGAGCAGTTCTTC
>NA|TRBD2|TRBJ2-3|TRBV19
CARTLSGSPSTDTQYF
TGTGCCAGAACCTTAAGCGGGAGCCCTAGCACAGATACGCAGTATTTT
>NA|NA|TRBJ1-2|TRBV7-9
CASTHNGHNYGYTF
TGTGCCAGCACCCACAACGGACATAACTATGGCTACACCTTC
>NA|TRBD2|TRBJ2-2|TRBV6-2/TRBV6-3
CASSIPSGRAHTGELFF
TGTGCCAGCAGTATTCCTAGCGGGAGGGCCCACACCGGGGAGCTGTTTTTT
>once|TRBD1|TRBJ2-3|TRBV25-1
CASSGIGTGATDTQYF
TGTGCCAGCAGTGGGATTGGGACAGGGGCCACAGATACGCAGTATTTT
>NA|NA|TRBJ1-2|TRBV6-5
CASSYGGITNYGYTF
TGTGCCAGCAGTTACGGAGGGATAACTAACTATGGCTACACCTTC
>NA|TRBD1|TRBJ1-6|TRBV28
CASSTGTGGNSPLHF
TGTGCCAGCAGCACCGGGACAGGGGGCAATTCACCCCTCCACTTT
>NA|TRBD1|TRBJ1-4|TRBV10-3
CAISGTGDEKLFF
TGTGCCATCAGTGGGACAGGGGATGAAAAACTGTTTTTT
>NA|NA|TRBJ2-2|TRBV30
CAWSQASVYTGELFF
TGTGCCTGGAGTCAGGCTAGCGTGTACACCGGGGAGCTGTTTTTT
>NA|NA|TRBJ1-2|TRBV29-1
CSVEGTQGLENPNYGYTF
TGCAGCGTTGAAGGAACACAGGGATTAGAAAATCCTAACTATGGCTACACCTTC